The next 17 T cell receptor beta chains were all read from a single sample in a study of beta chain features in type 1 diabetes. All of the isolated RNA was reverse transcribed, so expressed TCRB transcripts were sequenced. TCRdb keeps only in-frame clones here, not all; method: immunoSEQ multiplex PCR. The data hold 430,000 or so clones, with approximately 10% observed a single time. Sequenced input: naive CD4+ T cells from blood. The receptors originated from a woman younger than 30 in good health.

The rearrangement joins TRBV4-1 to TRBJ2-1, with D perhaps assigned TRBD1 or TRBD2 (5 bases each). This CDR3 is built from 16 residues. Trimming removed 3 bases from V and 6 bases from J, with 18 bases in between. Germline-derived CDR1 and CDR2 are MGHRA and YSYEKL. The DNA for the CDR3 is TGCGCCAGCAGCCAGAGGTGGGACCTACTATCCAATGAGCAGTTCTTC. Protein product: CASSQRWDLLSNEQFF.

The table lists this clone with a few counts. In DNA, the CDR3 is TGCGCCAGCAGCCAAGAGAACTTCGCGGGAGGCCCCCAAGAGACCCAGTACTTC. Amino acid sequence: CASSQENFAGGPQETQYF. The chain recombines TRBV4-3 with TRBJ2-5; 8 nucleotides match TRBD2. The CDR3 sequence is 18 residues long. Germline V gene sequence: CDR1 LGHNA, CDR2 YSLEER. V lost 0 bases to trimming and J lost 1 base; unmatched junction nucleotides: 10.

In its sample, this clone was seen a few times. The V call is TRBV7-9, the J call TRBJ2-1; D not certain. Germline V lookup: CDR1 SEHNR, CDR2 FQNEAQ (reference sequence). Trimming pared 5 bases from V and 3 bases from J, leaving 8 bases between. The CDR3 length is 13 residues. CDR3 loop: CASSHLNYNEQFF. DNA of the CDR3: TGTGCCAGCAGCCATCTCAACTACAATGAGCAGTTCTTC. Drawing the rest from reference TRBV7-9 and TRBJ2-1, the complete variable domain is DTGVSQNPRHKITKRGQNVTFRCDPISEHNRLYWYRQTLGQGPEFLTYFQNEAQLEKSRLLSDRFSAERPKGSFSTLEIQRTEQGDSAMYLCASSHLNYNEQFFGPGTRLTVL.

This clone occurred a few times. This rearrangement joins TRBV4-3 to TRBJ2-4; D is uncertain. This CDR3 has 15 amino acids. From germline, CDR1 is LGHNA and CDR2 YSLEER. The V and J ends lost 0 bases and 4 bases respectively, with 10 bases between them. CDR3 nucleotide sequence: TGCGCCAGCAGCCAAGATAGGGCGGAAAAAAACATTCAGTACTTC. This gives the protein CASSQDRAEKNIQYF.

CDR3 nucleotide sequence: TGTGCCTGGAGTGCTTCCGCGGTAAGGCGCGAGCAGTACTTC. Residues: CAWSASAVRREQYF. The rearrangement uses TRBV30 and TRBJ2-5; D not resolved. Matching the DNA end better, TRBJ2-7 makes the J call doubtful. The V gene's germline CDR1 is GTSNPN and CDR2 SVGIG (reference sequence). CDR3 length: 14 residues.

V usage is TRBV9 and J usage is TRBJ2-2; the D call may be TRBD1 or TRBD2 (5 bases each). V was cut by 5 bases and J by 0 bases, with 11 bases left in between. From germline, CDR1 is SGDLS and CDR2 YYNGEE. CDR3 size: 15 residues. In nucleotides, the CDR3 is TGTGCCAGCAGGTCTGGGACGTCGAACACCGGGGAGCTGTTTTTT. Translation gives CASRSGTSNTGELFF.

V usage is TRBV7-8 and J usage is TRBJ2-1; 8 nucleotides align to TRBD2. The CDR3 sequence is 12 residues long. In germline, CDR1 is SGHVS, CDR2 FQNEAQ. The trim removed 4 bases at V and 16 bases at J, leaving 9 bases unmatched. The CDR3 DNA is TGTGCCAGCAGCTCACGACTAGCGCGTTCCTTCTTC. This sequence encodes CASSSRLARSFF.

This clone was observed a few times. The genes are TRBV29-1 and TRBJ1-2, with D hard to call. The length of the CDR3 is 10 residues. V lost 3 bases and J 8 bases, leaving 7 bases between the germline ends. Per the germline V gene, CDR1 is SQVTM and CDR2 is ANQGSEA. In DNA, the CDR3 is TGCAGCGTTGAGGAGGAGGGCTACACCTTC. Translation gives CSVEEEGYTF. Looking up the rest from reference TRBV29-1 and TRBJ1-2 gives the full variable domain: SAVISQKPSRDICQRGTSLTIQCQVDSQVTMMFWYRQQPGQSLTLIATANQGSEATYESGFVIDKFPISRPNLTFSTLTVSNMSPEDSSIYLCSVEEEGYTFGSGTRLTVV.

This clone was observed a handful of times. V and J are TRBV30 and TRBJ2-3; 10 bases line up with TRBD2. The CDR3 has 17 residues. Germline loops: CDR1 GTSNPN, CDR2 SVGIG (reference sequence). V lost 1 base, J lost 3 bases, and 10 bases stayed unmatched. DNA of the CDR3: TGTGCCTGGAGTGCCCTTCGAACTAGCGGGACAACAGATACGCAGTATTTT. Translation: CAWSALRTSGTTDTQYF.

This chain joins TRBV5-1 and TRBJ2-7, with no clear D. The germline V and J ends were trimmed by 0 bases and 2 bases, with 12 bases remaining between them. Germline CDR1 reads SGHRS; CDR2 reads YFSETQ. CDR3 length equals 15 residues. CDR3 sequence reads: CASSLVSGTAYEQYV. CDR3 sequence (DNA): TGCGCCAGCAGCTTGGTGTCAGGAACAGCCTACGAGCAGTACGTC.

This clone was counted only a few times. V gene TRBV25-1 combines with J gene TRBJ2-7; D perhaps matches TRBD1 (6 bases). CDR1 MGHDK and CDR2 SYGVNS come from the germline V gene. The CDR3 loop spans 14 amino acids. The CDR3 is CPVGERGCPYEQYV. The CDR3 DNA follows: TGTCCGGTCGGGGAAAGGGGGTGCCCCTACGAGCAGTACGTC.

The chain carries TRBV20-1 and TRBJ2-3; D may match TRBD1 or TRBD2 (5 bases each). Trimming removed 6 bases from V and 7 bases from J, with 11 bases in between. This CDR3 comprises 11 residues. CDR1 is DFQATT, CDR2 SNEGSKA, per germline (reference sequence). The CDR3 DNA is TGCAGTGCAGGGGACGGGTATACGCAGTATTTT. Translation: CSAGDGYTQYF.

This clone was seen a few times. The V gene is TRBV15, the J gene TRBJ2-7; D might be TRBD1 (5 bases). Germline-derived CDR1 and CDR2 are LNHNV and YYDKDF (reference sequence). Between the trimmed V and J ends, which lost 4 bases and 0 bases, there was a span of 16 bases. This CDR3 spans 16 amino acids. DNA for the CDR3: TGTGCCACCAGCACGGATAGGCAGGGAAGCTCCTACGAGCAGTACTTC. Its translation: CATSTDRQGSSYEQYF.

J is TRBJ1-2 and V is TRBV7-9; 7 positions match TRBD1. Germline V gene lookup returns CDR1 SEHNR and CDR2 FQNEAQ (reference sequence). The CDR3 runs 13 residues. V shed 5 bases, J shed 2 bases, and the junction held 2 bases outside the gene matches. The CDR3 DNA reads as TGTGCCAGCAGCGCGACAGGGAACTATGGCTACACCTTC. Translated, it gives CASSATGNYGYTF.

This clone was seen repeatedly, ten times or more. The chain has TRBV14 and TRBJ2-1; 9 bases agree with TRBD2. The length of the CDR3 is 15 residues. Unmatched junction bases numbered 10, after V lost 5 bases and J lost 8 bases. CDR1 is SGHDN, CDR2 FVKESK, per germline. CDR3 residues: CASSVSGSIAHEQFF. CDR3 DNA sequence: TGTGCCAGCAGCGTTAGCGGGAGTATCGCCCATGAGCAGTTCTTC.

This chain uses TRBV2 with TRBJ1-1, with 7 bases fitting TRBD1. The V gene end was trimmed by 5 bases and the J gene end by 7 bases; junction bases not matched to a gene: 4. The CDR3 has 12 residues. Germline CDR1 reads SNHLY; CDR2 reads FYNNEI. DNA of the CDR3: TGTGCCAGCAGTCTGACAGGGTATGAAGCTTTCTTT. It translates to CASSLTGYEAFF.

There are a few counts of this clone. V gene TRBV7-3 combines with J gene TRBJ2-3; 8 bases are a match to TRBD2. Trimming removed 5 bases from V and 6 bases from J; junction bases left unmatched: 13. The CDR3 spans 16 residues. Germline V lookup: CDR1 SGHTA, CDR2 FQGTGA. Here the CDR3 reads CASSQGGRLTHDTQYF. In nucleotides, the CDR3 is TGTGCCAGCAGCCAGGGCGGGAGGCTCACTCACGATACGCAGTATTTT.